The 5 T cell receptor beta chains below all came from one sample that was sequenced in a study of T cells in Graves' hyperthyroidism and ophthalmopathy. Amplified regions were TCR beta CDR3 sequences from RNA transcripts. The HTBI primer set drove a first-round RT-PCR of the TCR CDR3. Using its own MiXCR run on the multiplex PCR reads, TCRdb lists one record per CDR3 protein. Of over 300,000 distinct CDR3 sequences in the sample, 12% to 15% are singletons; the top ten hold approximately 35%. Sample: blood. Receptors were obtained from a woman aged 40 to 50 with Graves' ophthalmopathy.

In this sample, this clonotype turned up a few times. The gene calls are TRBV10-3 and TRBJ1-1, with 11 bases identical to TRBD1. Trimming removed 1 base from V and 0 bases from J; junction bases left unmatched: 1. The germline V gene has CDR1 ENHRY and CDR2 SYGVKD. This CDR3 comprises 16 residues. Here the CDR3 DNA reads TGTGCCATCAGTGAGTTGGGACAGGGGGTGAACACTGAAGCTTTCTTT. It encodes CAISELGQGVNTEAFF.

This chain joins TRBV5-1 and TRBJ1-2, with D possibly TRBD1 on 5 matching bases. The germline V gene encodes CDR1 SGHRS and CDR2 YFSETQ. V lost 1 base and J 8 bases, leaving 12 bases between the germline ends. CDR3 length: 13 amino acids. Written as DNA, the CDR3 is TGCGCCAGCAGCTTGAGACAGACTTACGGCTACACCTTC. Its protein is CASSLRQTYGYTF. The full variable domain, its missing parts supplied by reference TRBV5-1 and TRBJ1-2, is KAGVTQTPRYLIKTRGQQVTLSCSPISGHRSVSWYQQTPGQGLQFLFEYFSETQRNKGNFPGRFSGRQFSNSRSEMNVSTLELGDSALYLCASSLRQTYGYTFGSGTRLTVV.

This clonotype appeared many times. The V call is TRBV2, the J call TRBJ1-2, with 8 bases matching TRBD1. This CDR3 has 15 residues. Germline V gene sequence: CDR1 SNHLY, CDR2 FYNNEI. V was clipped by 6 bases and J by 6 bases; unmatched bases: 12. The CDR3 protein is CASRRDRMGGDGYTF. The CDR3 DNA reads TGTGCCAGCAGACGGGACAGGATGGGAGGGGATGGCTACACCTTC. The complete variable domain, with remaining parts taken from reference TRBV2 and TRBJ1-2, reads EPEVTQTPSHQVTQMGQEVILRCVPISNHLYFYWYRQILGQKVEFLVSFYNNEISEKSEIFDDQFSVERPDGSNFTLKIRSTKLEDSAMYFCASRRDRMGGDGYTFGSGTRLTVV.

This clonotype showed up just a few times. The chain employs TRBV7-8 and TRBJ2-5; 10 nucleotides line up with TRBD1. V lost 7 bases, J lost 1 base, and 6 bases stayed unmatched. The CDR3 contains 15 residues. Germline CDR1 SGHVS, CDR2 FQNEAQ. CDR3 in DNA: TGTGCCAGCACCAAGGACAGGGGGGGCCAAGAGACCCAGTACTTC. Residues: CASTKDRGGQETQYF.

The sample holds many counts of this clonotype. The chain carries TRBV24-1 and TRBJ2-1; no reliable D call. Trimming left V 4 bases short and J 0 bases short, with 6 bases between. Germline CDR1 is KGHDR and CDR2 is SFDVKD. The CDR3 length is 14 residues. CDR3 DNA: TGTGCCACCAGTGAACCAGGCTCCTACAATGAGCAGTTCTTC. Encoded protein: CATSEPGSYNEQFF.